Listed here are 32 T cell receptor beta chains from one sample, sequenced in a study of T cell clonality in common variable immunodeficiency. Findings and caveats of the study: Fewer deletions and N-nucleotide insertions were reportedly seen in common variable immunodeficiency TCR beta sequences.

The repertoire was sequenced with immunoSEQ multiplex PCR; TCRdb's copy has only in-frame clones and lacks some. The sample yields about 33,000 clones, without any singletons. Their cognate antigens are unknown. The sequenced material came from peripheral blood mononuclear cells. Receptors were obtained from a human donor with common variable immunodeficiency.

This clone was counted at least ten times. The observed sequence ends 3 residues before the CDR3 terminus, with the missing tail filled in from the germline J gene. The gene calls are TRBV11-2 and TRBJ2-5; D is possibly TRBD1 (6 bases). The germline V gene encodes CDR1 SGHAT and CDR2 FQNNGV. The CDR3 is made up of 13 amino acids. The V gene lost 8 bases and the J gene lost 2 bases, with 12 bases spanning the gap. The CDR3 reads CASQTGFQETQYF. CDR3 bases read: TGTGCCAGCCAGACAGGTTTTCAAGAGACC.

Notes on this clone: The observed sequence ends 3 residues before the CDR3 terminus, with the missing tail filled in from the germline J gene. V and J are TRBV30 and TRBJ1-1; D not resolved. Trimming took 7 bases from V and 5 from J, leaving 14 bases between them. The CDR3 extends over 12 amino acids. Germline V gene lookup returns CDR1 GTSNPN and CDR2 SVGIG (reference sequence). The CDR3 loop is CASGVSWTEAFF. The CDR3 bases that were read are TGTGCCTCCGGGGTCTCGTGGACTGAA. Supplemented by reference TRBV30 and TRBJ1-1, the full variable domain reads SQTIHQWPATLVQPVGSPLSLECTVEGTSNPNLYWYRQAAGRGLQLLFYSVGIGQISSEVPQNLSASRPQDRQFILSSKKLLLSDSGFYLCASGVSWTEAFFGQGTRLTVV.

This clone was detected only a few times. The read stops 3 residues short of the end of the CDR3; the missing end is completed from the germline J gene. The V and J genes are TRBV7-9 and TRBJ1-2; possible D gene TRBD1, 5 bases. Looked up from germline, CDR1 is SEHNR and CDR2 is FQNEAQ (reference sequence). The length of the CDR3 is 14 residues. Trimming took off 5 bases at V and 2 bases at J, with 12 bases between the two ends. CDR3 DNA, as far as it was read: TGTGCCAGCAGCGGGGGGACCCCCAACTATGGC. This codes for CASSGGTPNYG. The entire CDR3 protein reads CASSGGTPNYGYTF.

This clone appeared many times. The missing CDR3 end, 3 residues past where the read stops, is filled in from the germline J gene. The V and J genes are TRBV30 and TRBJ1-2, with TRBD1 identical over 7 bases. The CDR3 sequence is 13 residues long. V was clipped by 5 bases and J by 7 bases; unmatched bases: 10. Germline CDR1 GTSNPN, CDR2 SVGIG (reference sequence). CDR3 protein: CAWSTEGAGGYTF. Incomplete CDR3 DNA: TGTGCCTGGTCTACAGAGGGGGCGGGTGGC.

Concerning this clone itself: Read data end 3 residues before the CDR3 end; the end is taken from the germline J gene. The chain carries TRBV2 and TRBJ2-5; 10 bases agree with TRBD1. J lost 3 bases, V lost 3 bases, and 4 bases had no gene match. Germline CDR1 is SNHLY and CDR2 is FYNNEI. The CDR3 length is 15 residues. The sequenced part of the CDR3 DNA is TGTGCCAGCAGTGACCGGGACAGGGGTGAAGAGACC. This translates into CASSDRDRGEET. The whole CDR3 sequence is CASSDRDRGEETQYF.

This clone was seen a few times. The CDR3 protein is CSVEEGRLADVGETQYF. The sequenced CDR3 bases are TGCAGCGTTGAAGAGGGAAGGCTAGCGGACGTTGGAGAGACC. The V call is TRBV29-1, the J call TRBJ2-5; TRBD2 matches at 7 bases. The CDR3 end falls 3 residues outside the read, so it is completed with the germline J gene. The CDR3 has 17 amino acids. The germline V gene encodes CDR1 SQVTM and CDR2 ANQGSEA. V was pared by 0 bases and J by 4 bases, with 14 bases of the junction left unmatched. The whole variable domain, filled in from reference TRBV29-1 and TRBJ2-5, reads SAVISQKPSRDICQRGTSLTIQCQVDSQVTMMFWYRQQPGQSLTLIATANQGSEATYESGFVIDKFPISRPNLTFSTLTVSNMSPEDSSIYLCSVEEGRLADVGETQYFGPGTRLLVL.

This clone was observed a handful of times. The read is 3 residues too short to cover the CDR3 end, so that end is filled in from the germline J gene. This specimen includes other DNA sequences encoding the same CDR3. This chain links TRBV7-9 with TRBJ1-1; the D gene is possibly TRBD1 (5 bases). Germline-derived CDR1 and CDR2 are SEHNR and FQNEAQ (reference sequence). The CDR3 runs to 13 residues. The sequenced part of the CDR3 DNA is TGTGCCAGCAGCTTCCCCCAGGGTGAGGGG. As protein: CASSFPQGEG. From start to end, the CDR3 is CASSFPQGEGAFF.

Remarks on this clone: From the germline J gene comes the end of the CDR3, since the read stops 3 residues before it. The chain combines TRBV19 with TRBJ1-1, with TRBD1 identical over 8 bases. The V and J ends lost 6 bases and 1 base, in that order; junction bases with no gene match: 7. This CDR3 has 15 amino acids. The germline CDR1 and CDR2 sequences are LNHDA and SQIVND (reference sequence). The CDR3 bases that were read are TGTGCCAGTAGACCGGACAGGGTGGCGAACACTGAA. Translated: CASRPDRVANTE. The full CDR3 sequence reads CASRPDRVANTEAFF.

This clone was counted many times. The read ends 3 residues before the CDR3 terminus; that terminus is restored from the germline J gene. The V and J genes are TRBV29-1 and TRBJ1-3, with a weak D call TRBD1 (6 bases). Germline V gene lookup returns CDR1 SQVTM and CDR2 ANQGSEA. The CDR3 consists of 14 residues. V lost 6 bases and J lost 0, with 12 bases in between. The part of the CDR3 DNA that was read is TGCAGCGTCCGGACAGCCTCCTCTGGAAACACC. Encoded protein: CSVRTASSGNT. The whole CDR3 reads CSVRTASSGNTIYF.

Points on this clone: The missing CDR3 end, 3 residues past where the read stops, is filled in from the germline J gene. The chain uses TRBV2 and TRBJ1-2; a possible D gene is TRBD1 (6 bases). This CDR3 has 12 residues. Germline V gene sequence: CDR1 SNHLY, CDR2 FYNNEI. Incomplete CDR3 DNA: TGTGCCAGCAGCGATGGGGGCGGCGGC. Residues: CASSDGGGG. In full, the CDR3 reads CASSDGGGGYTF.

Of note for this clone: The CDR3 goes on 3 residues after the read ends, and that part is filled in from the germline J gene. The chain combines TRBV11-2 with TRBJ2-1; the D is unclear. This CDR3 has 11 amino acids. Trimming left V 5 bases short and J 4 bases short, with 3 bases between. Germline V gene sequence: CDR1 SGHAT, CDR2 FQNNGV. CDR3 DNA (partial): TGTGCCAGCAGCCAATACAATGAG. It codes for CASSQYNE. Given in full, the CDR3 is CASSQYNEQFF.

At least ten counts were recorded for this clone. The read ends 3 residues early relative to the CDR3; the germline J gene fills the gap. The genes are TRBV2 and TRBJ2-2; 10 positions match TRBD2. Germline V CDR1 and CDR2: SNHLY, FYNNEI. This CDR3 is 19 amino acids long. V lost 6 bases to trimming and J lost 4 bases; unmatched junction nucleotides: 17. CDR3 loop: CASRPYPSGGASGTGELFF. Partial CDR3 DNA: TGTGCCAGCAGGCCCTATCCCAGCGGGGGGGCCAGCGGCACCGGGGAG.

A few counts support this clone. A read error may produce the germline difference seen at one junction end. Sequencing ends 3 residues short of the CDR3 end; the germline J gene provides the rest. The chain uses TRBV19 and TRBJ1-5, with 7 bases fitting TRBD1. The germline CDR1 and CDR2 sequences are LNHDA and SQIVND (reference sequence). The CDR3 is made up of 14 amino acids. The CDR3 region is CASATGLGKQPQHF. The CDR3 bases that were read are TGTGCCAGTGCGACAGGGCTCGGCAAGCAGCCC.

In this sample, this clone turned up many times. Read sequence stops 3 residues before the CDR3 end, and the germline J gene provides the missing end. V gene TRBV6-1 combines with J gene TRBJ1-1; 7 bases line up with TRBD1. There are 15 residues in the CDR3. The V gene's germline CDR1 is MNHNS and CDR2 SASEGT. V gave up 2 bases and J gave up 5 bases; unmatched junction bases: 8. The sequenced part of the CDR3 DNA is TGTGCCAGCAGTGAAAACAGGGGAATGGGGACTGAA. Amino acids: CASSENRGMGTE. The entire CDR3 protein is CASSENRGMGTEAFF.

This clone occurred a few times. The covered CDR3 bases are TGTGCCAGCTCACCGGGGACAACCTACGAG. Translating it yields CASSPGTTYE. The CDR3 in full is CASSPGTTYEQYF. This sequence joins TRBV18 and TRBJ2-7; D possibly corresponds to TRBD1 (6 bases). The read halts 3 residues ahead of the CDR3 end, with the missing end drawn from the germline J gene. The germline CDR1 and CDR2 sequences are KGHSH and LQKENI. This CDR3 spans 13 amino acids. Trimming took off 3 bases at V and 2 bases at J, with 8 bases between the two ends.

Only a few counts were recorded for this clone. The sequence runs out 3 residues before the end of the CDR3; the remainder is reconstructed from the germline J gene. The rearrangement links TRBV7-8 to TRBJ2-1; TRBD1 agrees at 9 bases. After removal of 5 bases from V and 5 bases from J, the junction contained 10 bases not matched to a gene. Germline V gene sequence: CDR1 SGHVS, CDR2 FQNEAQ. The CDR3 is 16 residues long. The CDR3 DNA, read in part, is TGTGCCAGCAGCCCGGGGACAGGGACCACCAACAATGAG. It encodes CASSPGTGTTNNE. The whole CDR3 region reads CASSPGTGTTNNEQFF.

In this sample, this clone turned up a few times. The missing CDR3 end, 3 residues past where the read stops, is filled in from the germline J gene. The rearrangement links TRBV2 to TRBJ2-7; 7 positions match TRBD1. Germline CDR1 and CDR2: SNHLY and FYNNEI. J lost 3 bases, V lost 8 bases, and 7 bases had no gene match. The CDR3 runs 13 residues. The CDR3 loop is CASEGGQYYEQYF. Incomplete CDR3 DNA: TGTGCCAGCGAAGGGGGCCAGTACTACGAG.

This clone has at least ten counts. The sequence runs out 3 residues before the end of the CDR3; the remainder is reconstructed from the germline J gene. The chain carries TRBV5-1 and TRBJ1-6; D is ambiguous. The germline gives CDR1 SGHRS, CDR2 YFSETQ. The CDR3 sequence is 18 residues long. V was shortened by 4 bases and J by 3 bases, with 20 bases between the two germline ends. The sequenced part of the CDR3 DNA is TGCGCCAGCAGCGAAGAGGCGGGTCCGACTCACTATAATTCACCC. Its translation is CASSEEAGPTHYNSP. The whole CDR3 protein is CASSEEAGPTHYNSPLHF.

This clone was picked up many times. This CDR3 is CAWRPDRNQPQHF. The CDR3 DNA, read in part, is TGTGCCTGGAGGCCCGACAGAAATCAGCCC. The chain employs TRBV30 and TRBJ1-5, with D perhaps matching TRBD1 (5 bases). Coverage ceases 3 residues before the CDR3 finishes, and the germline J gene fills in the end. CDR1 and CDR2 from the germline V gene are GTSNPN and SVGIG (reference sequence). The CDR3 is made up of 13 amino acids. The V gene lost 3 bases and the J gene lost 4 bases, with 10 bases spanning the gap. Supplemented by reference TRBV30 and TRBJ1-5, the full variable domain reads SQTIHQWPATLVQPVGSPLSLECTVEGTSNPNLYWYRQAAGRGLQLLFYSVGIGQISSEVPQNLSASRPQDRQFILSSKKLLLSDSGFYLCAWRPDRNQPQHFGDGTRLSIL.

This clone was detected ten times or more. The CDR3 is cut off 3 residues early in the read; its end comes from the germline J gene. V usage is TRBV20-1 and J usage is TRBJ2-7, with a weak D call TRBD1 (5 bases). Germline CDR1 and CDR2: DFQATT and SNEGSKA (reference sequence). The CDR3 has 13 amino acids. With 3 bases removed from V and 0 bases from J, the gap between germline ends came to 9 bases. CDR3 bases read: TGCAGTGCTAGGACAGACAGCTCCTACGAG. Amino acids: CSARTDSSYE. The whole CDR3 reads CSARTDSSYEQYF.

Ten or more counts support this clone. The read terminates 3 residues before the CDR3 end, so the remaining end is supplied by the germline J gene. The chain has TRBV18 and TRBJ2-2; no reliable D call. V was pared by 4 bases and J by 4 bases, with 7 bases between. CDR1 and CDR2 from the germline V gene are KGHSH and LQKENI. The CDR3 length is 13 residues. Here the CDR3 reads CASSLQSTGELFF. CDR3 DNA, as far as it was read: TGTGCCAGCTCACTACAGAGCACCGGGGAG. The whole variable domain, filled in from reference TRBV18 and TRBJ2-2, reads NAGVMQNPRHLVRRRGQEARLRCSPMKGHSHVYWYRQLPEEGLKFMVYLQKENIIDESGMPKERFSAEFPKEGPSILRIQQVVRGDSAAYFCASSLQSTGELFFGEGSRLTVL.

This clone occurred many times. The read ends 3 residues early relative to the CDR3; the germline J gene fills the gap. The chain joins TRBV19 to TRBJ2-7; 9 nucleotides align to TRBD1. Per germline, CDR1 LNHDA and CDR2 SQIVND (reference sequence). The CDR3 totals 14 residues. V trimming: 3 bases; J trimming: 4 bases; junction bases outside the gene matches: 4. The CDR3 loop reads CASSIGTGSYEQYF. The covered CDR3 bases are TGTGCCAGTAGTATCGGGACAGGGTCGTACGAG.

This clone was seen a few times. Read coverage stops 3 residues before the CDR3 terminus; the germline J gene supplies the remainder. The chain recombines TRBV30 with TRBJ2-7; tentative D call: TRBD1 (5 bases). With 0 bases removed from V and 3 bases from J, the gap between germline ends came to 12 bases. CDR3 length: 14 amino acids. CDR1 is GTSNPN and CDR2 is SVGIG in the germline V gene (reference sequence). This chain's CDR3 is CAWSVPWGNYEQYF. Incomplete CDR3 DNA: TGTGCCTGGAGTGTACCATGGGGCAACTACGAG.

This clone was detected many times. The read ends 3 residues shy of where the CDR3 ends; the end is completed using the germline J gene. This sequence joins TRBV2 and TRBJ1-4; 10 positions match TRBD1. This CDR3 region has 14 residues. The trim removed 6 bases at V and 7 bases at J, leaving 5 bases unmatched. Per germline, CDR1 SNHLY and CDR2 FYNNEI. CDR3 loop: CASRVTGGSEKLFF. The DNA read from the CDR3 is TGTGCCAGCAGAGTGACAGGGGGCAGTGAAAAA. Supplemented by reference TRBV2 and TRBJ1-4, the full variable domain reads EPEVTQTPSHQVTQMGQEVILRCVPISNHLYFYWYRQILGQKVEFLVSFYNNEISEKSEIFDDQFSVERPDGSNFTLKIRSTKLEDSAMYFCASRVTGGSEKLFFGSGTQLSVL.

Comments on this clone: Read sequence stops 3 residues before the CDR3 end, and the germline J gene provides the missing end. The gene calls are TRBV11-2 and TRBJ2-1; maybe TRBD2 (6 bases). Per the germline V gene, CDR1 is SGHAT and CDR2 is FQNNGV. V was cut by 7 bases and J by 7 bases, with 8 bases left in between. This CDR3 is 11 amino acids long. CDR3 DNA (partial): TGTGCCAGCACCCGGGGGAATGAG. It yields the protein CASTRGNE. The CDR3 in its entirety is CASTRGNEQFF. The variable domain in full, completed from reference TRBV11-2 and TRBJ2-1, reads EAGVAQSPRYKIIEKRQSVAFWCNPISGHATLYWYQQILGQGPKLLIQFQNNGVVDDSQLPKDRFSAERLKGVDSTLKIQPAKLEDSAVYLCASTRGNEQFFGPGTRLTVL.

Points on this clone: The CDR3 is cut off 3 residues early in the read; its end comes from the germline J gene. The genes are TRBV30 and TRBJ2-3, with 7 bases aligning to TRBD1. Germline V gives CDR1 GTSNPN, CDR2 SVGIG (reference sequence). J was trimmed by 0 bases and V by 3 bases; bases with no gene match: 6. The CDR3 consists of 15 residues. The covered CDR3 bases are TGTGCCTGGAGGGCCGGGACAGCTAGCACAGATACG. Its translation: CAWRAGTASTDT. From start to end, the CDR3 is CAWRAGTASTDTQYF.

This clone has ten or more counts. The CDR3 end falls 3 residues outside the read, so it is completed with the germline J gene. The rearrangement joins TRBV20-1 to TRBJ1-5; D may be TRBD1 (6 bases). The germline gives CDR1 DFQATT, CDR2 SNEGSKA (reference sequence). V lost 0 bases to trimming and J lost 5 bases, with 17 bases between them. The CDR3 is 16 residues long. The CDR3 DNA, read in part, is TGCAGTGCTAGAGATGATGGGAAACAGGGTGATCAGCCC. Its protein product is CSARDDGKQGDQP. The whole CDR3 region reads CSARDDGKQGDQPQHF.

In regard to this clone: Read data end 3 residues before the CDR3 end; the end is taken from the germline J gene. This sequence joins TRBV2 and TRBJ2-3; perhaps TRBD1 as D (5 bases). Between the trimmed V and J ends, which lost 0 bases and 2 bases, there was a span of 12 bases. The germline V gene encodes CDR1 SNHLY and CDR2 FYNNEI. The length of the CDR3 is 16 residues. The covered CDR3 bases are TGTGCCAGCAGTGAAGCGCAGGGCGGAAACACAGATACG. It is translated as CASSEAQGGNTDT. The CDR3 in its entirety is CASSEAQGGNTDTQYF. Filled out from reference TRBV2 and TRBJ2-3, the complete variable domain reads EPEVTQTPSHQVTQMGQEVILRCVPISNHLYFYWYRQILGQKVEFLVSFYNNEISEKSEIFDDQFSVERPDGSNFTLKIRSTKLEDSAMYFCASSEAQGGNTDTQYFGPGTRLTVL.

In the case of this clone: With the read ending 3 residues before the CDR3 end, the germline J gene is used to fill in that end. The rearrangement links TRBV19 to TRBJ1-5, with D uncertain. Germline V CDR1 and CDR2: LNHDA, SQIVND (reference sequence). Trimming took 5 bases from V and 7 from J, leaving 15 bases between them. The CDR3 is 14 amino acids. CDR3 DNA, as far as it was read: TGTGCCAGTAGTGTCGCAGGCCTAAAGCAGCCC. Its translation is CASSVAGLKQP. The whole CDR3 region reads CASSVAGLKQPQHF. Full variable domain (rest looked up from reference TRBV19 and TRBJ1-5): DGGITQSPKYLFRKEGQNVTLSCEQNLNHDAMYWYRQDPGQGLRLIYYSQIVNDFQKGDIAEGYSVSREKKESFPLTVTSAQKNPTAFYLCASSVAGLKQPQHFGDGTRLSIL.

Regarding this clone: The DNA ends 3 residues before the CDR3 does, and the rest of the CDR3 is filled in from the germline J gene. This rearrangement joins TRBV7-3 to TRBJ1-5, with D perhaps TRBD1 (6 bases). The germline V and J ends were trimmed by 4 bases and 9 bases, with 16 bases remaining between them. This CDR3 has 14 amino acids. Looked up from germline, CDR1 is SGHTA and CDR2 is FQGTGA. Partial CDR3 DNA: TGTGCCAGCAGCTCTACAGGGTGGTCAGGGCCC. Its translation is CASSSTGWSGP. The whole CDR3 is CASSSTGWSGPQHF.

This clone was seen a few times. Read data end 3 residues before the CDR3 end; the end is taken from the germline J gene. This sequence joins TRBV6-1 and TRBJ2-5; 9 positions agree with TRBD1. This CDR3 comprises 14 residues. Per the germline V gene, CDR1 is MNHNS and CDR2 is SASEGT. Unmatched junction bases numbered 4, after V lost 3 bases and J lost 5 bases. The CDR3 protein is CASSDTGGRETQYF. The part of the CDR3 DNA that was read is TGTGCCAGCAGTGACACAGGGGGCAGGGAGACC.

This clone was recorded a few times. Sequencing ends 3 residues short of the CDR3 end; the germline J gene provides the rest. This sequence joins TRBV19 and TRBJ1-2; no reliable D call. The CDR3 has 15 residues. The germline CDR1 and CDR2 sequences are LNHDA and SQIVND (reference sequence). V gave up 3 bases and J gave up 5 bases, with 16 bases separating them. Partial CDR3 DNA: TGTGCCAGTAGTATTGGAGGGCTGGTACCTTATGGC. Encoded protein: CASSIGGLVPYG. In full, the CDR3 reads CASSIGGLVPYGYTF.